The 7 T cell receptor beta chains given below trace back to one sample, sequenced in a study of Graves' ophthalmopathy and Graves' hyperthyroidism. The authors amplified TCR beta CDR3 regions, and they did so from RNA transcripts for repertoire sequencing. The authors performed first-round RT-PCR with HTBI primers and then a second-round multiplex PCR. TCRdb itself ran the multiplex PCR reads through MiXCR, one entry per CDR3 protein. The top ten clones hold more than 2.5% of a sample with around 600,000 distinct CDR3 sequences, under 50% of them seen once. Source material: peripheral blood. These receptors originate from an adult man with Graves' ophthalmopathy.

The rearrangement links TRBV20-1 to TRBJ1-1; TRBD1 aligns across 7 bases. V was pared by 5 bases and J by 1 base, with 13 bases of the junction left unmatched. The CDR3 extends over 16 amino acids. Germline CDR1 DFQATT, CDR2 SNEGSKA (reference sequence). The chain's CDR3 is CSAEALRGQPNTEAFF. DNA of the CDR3: TGCAGTGCTGAAGCCCTCCGGGGACAGCCGAACACTGAAGCTTTCTTT.

This clonotype was observed a handful of times. The DNA of the CDR3 is TGTGCCAGCACCGGGACAGGGGGTGAGGAGACCCAGTACTTC. Its translation is CASTGTGGEETQYF. The gene calls are TRBV5-6 and TRBJ2-5; TRBD1 agrees at 11 bases. Unmatched junction bases numbered 6, after V lost 6 bases and J lost 5 bases. Germline values: CDR1 SGHDT, CDR2 YYEEEE. This CDR3 region has 14 residues.

The chain uses TRBV9 and TRBJ2-3; D remains unclear. Germline-derived CDR1 and CDR2 are SGDLS and YYNGEE. This CDR3 has 15 amino acids. V lost 0 bases, J lost 0 bases, and 8 bases lay in between. The CDR3: CASSVGSYSTDTQYF. Here the CDR3 DNA reads TGTGCCAGCAGCGTAGGCAGCTATAGCACAGATACGCAGTATTTT.

The chain combines TRBV4-2 with TRBJ1-2, with 8 bases that match TRBD1. V shed 1 base, J shed 7 bases, and the junction held 8 bases outside the gene matches. CDR1 and CDR2 from the germline V gene are LGHNA and YNFKEQ. The length of the CDR3 is 15 residues. CDR3 in amino acids: CASSQAGQEKRGYTF. The CDR3 region has the DNA TGTGCCAGCAGCCAAGCGGGACAGGAGAAGCGTGGCTACACCTTC.

This clonotype was seen many times. The chain carries TRBV7-9 and TRBJ1-4; D is unclear. The CDR3 has 16 amino acids. Trimming shortened V by 4 bases and J by 4 bases, and 16 bases separated the two germline ends. CDR1 is SEHNR and CDR2 is FQNEAQ in the germline V gene (reference sequence). Here the CDR3 reads CASSSAPGIYNEKLFF. Written as DNA, the CDR3 is TGTGCCAGCAGCTCGGCCCCGGGAATTTATAATGAAAAACTGTTTTTT.

The gene calls are TRBV19 and TRBJ1-5; D remains ambiguous. Trimming stripped 6 bases from V and 13 bases from J, with 16 bases between. There are 12 residues in the CDR3. The germline V gene has CDR1 LNHDA and CDR2 SQIVND (reference sequence). The CDR3 DNA sequence: TGTGCCAGTAGAAACAGATACGGCAATCAGCATTTT. Its translation: CASRNRYGNQHF.

The rearrangement joins TRBV20-1 to TRBJ1-2; 8 bases match TRBD1. The CDR3 runs 14 residues. Germline values: CDR1 DFQATT, CDR2 SNEGSKA (reference sequence). V shed 1 base and J 5 bases; nucleotides not matched to a gene: 6. CDR3 DNA: TGCAGTGCTAGAGTGGACAGGGAGGGGTATGGCTACACCTTC. It is translated as CSARVDREGYGYTF.